Listed below are T cell receptor beta chains from one sample, sequenced in a study of shared clonotypes between healthy human individuals. Profiling relied on immunoSEQ multiplex PCR, and the TCRdb table lists in-frame clones only, not all of them. The profile shows millions of clones, about 95% of them singletons. The specimen sequenced was naive CD8+ T cells sorted from blood. All receptors come from a man younger than 35 in good health. Each CDR3 is given with its conserved first and last residue. Each record gives: D gene, V gene, J gene, CDR3 protein. D genes are given only for firm matches.

>NA|TRBV7-2|TRBJ2-7
CASSQLVGGPTYEQYF
>TRBD2|TRBV27|TRBJ2-7
CASSPSSGSSYEQYF
>NA|TRBV11-1|TRBJ2-3
CASSFGALGSRGTDTQYF
>TRBD1|TRBV19|TRBJ2-7
CASSIKGTGGHEQYF
>NA|TRBV7-8|TRBJ1-1
CASSLGGVNTEAFF
>TRBD1|TRBV5-1|TRBJ2-5
CASSLDRGGQETQYF
>TRBD1|TRBV6-1|TRBJ1-2
CASSEAGGQGIYGYTF
>NA|TRBV10-3|TRBJ1-5
CAISDAGGNQPQHF
>NA|TRBV14|TRBJ2-7
CASSQGSDNEQYF
>NA|TRBV5-5|TRBJ2-7
CASSLTTNYEQYF
>TRBD2|TRBV9|TRBJ2-5
CASSASTSGDQETQYF
>NA|TRBV7-9|TRBJ2-5
CASSSRASAIPETQYF
>NA|TRBV28|TRBJ1-6
CASNERGGYNSPLHF
>TRBD2|TRBV9|TRBJ2-3
CASSVSGGDLDTQYF
>NA|TRBV30|TRBJ1-1
CAWQQDLWTEAFF
>NA|TRBV28|TRBJ2-3
CASSYNSFTDTQYF
>NA|TRBV10-3|TRBJ2-2
CAISETFWQGTGELFF
>TRBD1|TRBV4-1|TRBJ2-7
CASNAGGADNEQYF
>NA|TRBV5-6|TRBJ2-7
CASSLGVSYEQYF
>TRBD2|TRBV19|TRBJ2-1
CASSIVGSEREDDEQFF
>NA|TRBV4-1|TRBJ2-7
CASSRRGGGSYEQYF
>NA|TRBV7-9|TRBJ2-2
CASKEGTGELFF
>NA|TRBV2|TRBJ2-6
CASSETGANVLTF
>TRBD1|TRBV6-5|TRBJ2-3
CASSRRTGGTDTQYF
>NA|TRBV27|TRBJ2-5
CASSPKGQYQETQYF
>TRBD1|TRBV30|TRBJ2-7
CAWSVGQGSHEQYF
>TRBD1|TRBV5-6|TRBJ1-2
CASSLDRGFRSYTF
>NA|TRBV19|TRBJ1-6
CASSMVKVGQGNSPLHF
>NA|TRBV25-1|TRBJ1-4
CASSETRNLNEKLFF
>NA|TRBV7-9|TRBJ2-7
CASSPPAGSEPSYEQYF
>NA|TRBV19|TRBJ2-7
CATSPGKALNREQYF
>NA|TRBV7-9|TRBJ1-4
CASSFRDEKLFF
>TRBD2|TRBV5-4|TRBJ2-5
CASSLPGGALETQYF
>TRBD1|TRBV6-6|TRBJ1-1
CASSWTGGGTEAFF
>TRBD2|TRBV27|TRBJ2-5
CASSFITSGDQETQYF
>NA|TRBV4-1|TRBJ1-2
CASSRAREDLGGYTF
>NA|TRBV4-1|TRBJ2-7
CASSLGLNYEQYF
>NA|TRBV7-2|TRBJ1-5
CASSRDGYSNQPQHF
>NA|TRBV27|TRBJ1-1
CASSYGTEAFF
>TRBD1|TRBV13|TRBJ2-7
CASSPDRGDEQYF
>NA|TRBV28|TRBJ1-2
CASSYSRNYGYTF
>TRBD2|TRBV11-3|TRBJ2-1
CASSLFSSGGSYNEQFF
>TRBD2|TRBV6-5|TRBJ2-1
CASSWGLAGGDEQFF
>NA|TRBV4-1|TRBJ1-1
CASSQDPETEAFF
>TRBD1|TRBV29-1|TRBJ1-1
CSVDFRGLVAFF
>TRBD2|TRBV10-3|TRBJ2-1
CAISESIHSGSIYNEQFF
>NA|TRBV7-9|TRBJ2-4
CASSLLAGNIQYF
>NA|TRBV27|TRBJ2-1
CASSLSVAYEQFF
>TRBD1|TRBV27|TRBJ1-1
CASSSQGAYAEAFF
>NA|TRBV13|TRBJ2-7
CASSLDPRYEQYF
>TRBD2|TRBV7-9|TRBJ2-7
CASSPSGTSGGEQYF
>NA|TRBV6-5|TRBJ2-7
CASGEDEQYF
>NA|TRBV11-2|TRBJ1-4
CASSLGSEKLFF
>TRBD1|TRBV28|TRBJ1-1
CASSIPGQTNTEAFF
>TRBD2|TRBV27|TRBJ2-7
CASSYGGLAGTDSYEQYF
>NA|TRBV27|TRBJ1-2
CASSPDITYGYTF
>TRBD2|TRBV30|TRBJ2-1
CAWSGTSGKSSYNEQFF